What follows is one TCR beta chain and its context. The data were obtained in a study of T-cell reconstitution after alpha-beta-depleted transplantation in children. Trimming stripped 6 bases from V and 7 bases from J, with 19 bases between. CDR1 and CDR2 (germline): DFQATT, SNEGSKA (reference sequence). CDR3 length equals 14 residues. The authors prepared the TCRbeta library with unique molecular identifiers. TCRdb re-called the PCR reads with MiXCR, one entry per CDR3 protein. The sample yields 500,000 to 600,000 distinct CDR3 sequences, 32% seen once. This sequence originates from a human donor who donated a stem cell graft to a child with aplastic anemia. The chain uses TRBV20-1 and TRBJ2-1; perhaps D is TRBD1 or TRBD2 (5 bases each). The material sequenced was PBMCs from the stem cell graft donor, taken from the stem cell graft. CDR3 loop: CSAGGLLGGNEQFF. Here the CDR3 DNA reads TGCAGTGCCGGAGGACTTCTTGGGGGAAATGAGCAGTTCTTC.